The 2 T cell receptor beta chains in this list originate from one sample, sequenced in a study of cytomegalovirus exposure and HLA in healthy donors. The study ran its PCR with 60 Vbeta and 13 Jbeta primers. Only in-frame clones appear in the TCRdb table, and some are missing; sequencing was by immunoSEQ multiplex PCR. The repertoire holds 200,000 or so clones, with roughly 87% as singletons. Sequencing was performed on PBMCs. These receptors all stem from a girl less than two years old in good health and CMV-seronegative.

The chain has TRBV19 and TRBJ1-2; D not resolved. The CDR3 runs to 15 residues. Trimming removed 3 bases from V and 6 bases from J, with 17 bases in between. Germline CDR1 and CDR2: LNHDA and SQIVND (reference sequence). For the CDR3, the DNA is TGTGCCAGTAGTATGGGCCCCCCGGAGGTCGATGGCTACACCTTC. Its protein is CASSMGPPEVDGYTF.

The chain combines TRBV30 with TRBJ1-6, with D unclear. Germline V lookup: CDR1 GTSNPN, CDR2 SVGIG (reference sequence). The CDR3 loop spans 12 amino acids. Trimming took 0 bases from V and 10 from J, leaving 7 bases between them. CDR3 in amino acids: CAWSVYVSPLHF. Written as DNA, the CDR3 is TGTGCCTGGAGTGTATATGTCTCACCCCTCCACTTT.